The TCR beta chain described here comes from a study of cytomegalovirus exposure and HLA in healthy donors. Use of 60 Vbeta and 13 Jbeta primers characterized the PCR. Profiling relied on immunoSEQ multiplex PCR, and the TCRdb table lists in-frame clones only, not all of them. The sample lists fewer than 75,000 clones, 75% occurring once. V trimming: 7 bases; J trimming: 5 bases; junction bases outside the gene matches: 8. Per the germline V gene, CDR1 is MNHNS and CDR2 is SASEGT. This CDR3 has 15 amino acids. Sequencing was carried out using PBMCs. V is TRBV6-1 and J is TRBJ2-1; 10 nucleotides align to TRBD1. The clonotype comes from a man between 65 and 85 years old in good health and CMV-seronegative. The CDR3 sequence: CASNLGGQGHNEQFF. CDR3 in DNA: TGTGCCAGCAACCTCGGGGGACAGGGGCACAATGAGCAGTTCTTC.